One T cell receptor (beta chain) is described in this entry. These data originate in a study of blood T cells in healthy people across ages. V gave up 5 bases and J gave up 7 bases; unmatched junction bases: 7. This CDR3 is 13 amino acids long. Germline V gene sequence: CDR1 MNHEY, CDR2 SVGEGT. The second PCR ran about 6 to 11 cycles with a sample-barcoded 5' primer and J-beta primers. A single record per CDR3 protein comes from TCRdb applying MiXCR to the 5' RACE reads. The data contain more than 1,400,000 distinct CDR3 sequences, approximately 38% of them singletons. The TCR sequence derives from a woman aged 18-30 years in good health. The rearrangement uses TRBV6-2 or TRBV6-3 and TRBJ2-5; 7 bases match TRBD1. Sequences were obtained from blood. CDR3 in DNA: TGTGCCAGCAGTACCGACAGGGAAGCGACCCAGTACTTC. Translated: CASSTDREATQYF.